This entry concerns a single T cell receptor beta chain. This clonotype was seen a few times. Its target antigen remains unknown. The input lacks base qualities; no much larger clone sits a single base away. Instrument on record: Illumina HiSeq 2500. TCR beta libraries were prepared by quantitative 5'-RACE with molecular barcodes. For the original study's pipeline: Disease-linked TCR variants were identified with a new computational method built on a probabilistic model of VDJ rearrangement. In TCRdb, the public reads were trimmed at Q25 with fastp and aligned with MiXCR, with productive beta chains retained. Under each unique CDR3 protein, matching rows form one entry showing the most common genes and DNA. These V and J calls derive from TCRdb rather than the authors' analysis. Across this sample there are some 840,000 distinct CDR3 sequences, with roughly 12% seen only once. 0.45% to 0.6% of the sample is in the top ten clones.

These data belong to a study of CD8 T cells in ankylosing spondylitis (TCRdb year 2017). A note on the overall study: The study profiled T cell receptor beta repertoires in healthy donors and ankylosing spondylitis patients to find disease-linked TCR variants. In total, the full study cohort was made up of roughly 110 healthy donors and 20 to 25 ankylosing spondylitis patients. Peripheral blood samples were taken, and synovial fluid was additionally collected from ankylosing spondylitis patients. Here is what the overall study found, with its caveats: Some TCR beta motif variants had previously been reported in synovial fluid and blood of reactive arthritis patients, which suggested common disease-initiation mechanisms. According to the report, matched synovial fluid samples from ankylosing spondylitis patients were significantly enriched for the disease-linked clones. Blood from ankylosing spondylitis patients appeared to be characterized by a TCR beta motif composed of under 10 highly homologous amino acid variants. A CD8+ phenotype was shown by the disease-linked clones, which were found at relatively low frequencies in peripheral blood.

V and J are trimmed by 6 bases and 7 bases, and the gene matches miss 3 bases of the junction. CDR1 and CDR2 were assigned from the germline V gene as SQVTM and ANQGSEA. The CDR3 starts with the cysteine, ends with the phenylalanine, and has 11 residues. The DNA shown is the 33-base CDR3, in frame from base 1. Here the chain combines TRBV29-1 and TRBJ2-7, with 10 bases in between that match TRBD1. Specimen: blood, either unsorted or a sorted T cell fraction (not recorded which). This receptor was taken from a male donor with ankylosing spondylitis. The CDR3 amino acid sequence is: CSVWTGGEQYF. The nucleotides read TGCAGCGTGTGGACAGGGGGTGAGCAGTACTTC.